This TCR beta chain was identified in a study of cytomegalovirus exposure and HLA in healthy donors. Study-level background: The roughly 700 first-cohort repertoires and the roughly 120 validation repertoires shared the same platform, a later analysis reported. Broader study findings: Cytomegalovirus status, reportedly, was diagnosed with high specificity and sensitivity by the classifier.

This clone was observed a single time. Its antigen is currently unknown. Assay: immunoSEQ multiplex PCR; the TCRdb copy retains only in-frame clones and omits some. The table has more than 85,000 clones, approximately 94% seen once; the top ten hold approximately 1%. Germline V gene data show CDR1 as KGHSH and CDR2 as LQKENI. This CDR3 comprises 18 residues. V was clipped by 3 bases and J by 5 bases; unmatched bases: 17. Sample: PBMCs. This chain connects TRBV18 to TRBJ2-7, with 9 bases identical to TRBD2. The receptor's source is a woman aged 18-35 years in good health and CMV-seronegative. In DNA form, the CDR3 reads TGTGCCAGCTCACCCCCCTGGCGGGAGGGTCCTTCTTACAACGAGCAGTACTTC. Protein sequence: CASSPPWREGPSYNEQYF.